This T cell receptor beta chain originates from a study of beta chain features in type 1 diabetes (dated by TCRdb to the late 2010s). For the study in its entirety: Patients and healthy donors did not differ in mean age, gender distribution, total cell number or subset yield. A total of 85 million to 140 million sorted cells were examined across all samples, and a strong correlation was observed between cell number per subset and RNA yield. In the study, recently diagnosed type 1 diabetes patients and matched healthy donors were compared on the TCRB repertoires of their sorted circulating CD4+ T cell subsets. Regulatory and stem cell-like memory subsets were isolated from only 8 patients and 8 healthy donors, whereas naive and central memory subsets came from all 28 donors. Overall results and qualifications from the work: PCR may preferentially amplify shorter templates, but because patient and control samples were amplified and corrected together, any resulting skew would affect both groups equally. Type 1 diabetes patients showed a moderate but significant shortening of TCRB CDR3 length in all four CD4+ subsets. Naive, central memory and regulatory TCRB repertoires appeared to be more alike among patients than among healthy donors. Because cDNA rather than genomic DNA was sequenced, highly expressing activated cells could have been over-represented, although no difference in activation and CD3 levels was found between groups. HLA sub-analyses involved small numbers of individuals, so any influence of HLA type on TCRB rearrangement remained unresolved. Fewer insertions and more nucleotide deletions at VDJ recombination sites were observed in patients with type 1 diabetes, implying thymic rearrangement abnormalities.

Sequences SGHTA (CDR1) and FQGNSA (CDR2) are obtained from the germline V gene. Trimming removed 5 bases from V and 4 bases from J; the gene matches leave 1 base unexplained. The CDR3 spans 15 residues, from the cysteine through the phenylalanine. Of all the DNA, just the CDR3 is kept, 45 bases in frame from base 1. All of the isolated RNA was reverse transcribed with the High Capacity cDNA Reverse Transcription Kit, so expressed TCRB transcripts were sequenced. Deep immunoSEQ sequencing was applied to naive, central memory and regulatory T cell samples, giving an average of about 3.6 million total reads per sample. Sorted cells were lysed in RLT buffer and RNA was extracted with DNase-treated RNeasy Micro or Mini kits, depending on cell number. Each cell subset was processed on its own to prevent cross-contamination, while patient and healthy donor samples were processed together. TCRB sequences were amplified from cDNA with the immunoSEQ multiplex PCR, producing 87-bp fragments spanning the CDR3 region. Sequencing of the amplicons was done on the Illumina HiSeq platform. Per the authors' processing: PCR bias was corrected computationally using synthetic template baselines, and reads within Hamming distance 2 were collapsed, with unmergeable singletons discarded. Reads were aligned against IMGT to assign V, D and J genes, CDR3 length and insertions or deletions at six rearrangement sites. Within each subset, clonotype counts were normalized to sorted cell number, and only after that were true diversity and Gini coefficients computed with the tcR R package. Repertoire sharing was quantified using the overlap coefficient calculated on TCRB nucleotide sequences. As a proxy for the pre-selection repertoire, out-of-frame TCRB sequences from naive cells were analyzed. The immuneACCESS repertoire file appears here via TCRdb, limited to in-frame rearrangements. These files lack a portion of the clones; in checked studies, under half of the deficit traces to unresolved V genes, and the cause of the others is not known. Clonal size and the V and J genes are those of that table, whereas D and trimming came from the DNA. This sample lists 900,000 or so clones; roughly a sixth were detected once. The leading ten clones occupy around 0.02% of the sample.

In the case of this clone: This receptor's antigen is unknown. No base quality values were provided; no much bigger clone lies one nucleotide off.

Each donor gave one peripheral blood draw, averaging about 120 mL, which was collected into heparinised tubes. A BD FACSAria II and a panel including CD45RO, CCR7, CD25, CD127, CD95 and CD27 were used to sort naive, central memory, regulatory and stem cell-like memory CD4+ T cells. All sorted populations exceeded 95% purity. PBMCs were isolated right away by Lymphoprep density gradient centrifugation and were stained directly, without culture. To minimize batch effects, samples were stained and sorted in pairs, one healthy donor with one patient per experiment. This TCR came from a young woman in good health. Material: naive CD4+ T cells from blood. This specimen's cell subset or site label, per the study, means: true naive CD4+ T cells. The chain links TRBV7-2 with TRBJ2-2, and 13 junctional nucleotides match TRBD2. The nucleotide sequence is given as TGTGCCAGCAGCCGGACTAGCGGGGGCACCGGGGAGCTGTTTTTT. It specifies CASSRTSGGTGELFF.